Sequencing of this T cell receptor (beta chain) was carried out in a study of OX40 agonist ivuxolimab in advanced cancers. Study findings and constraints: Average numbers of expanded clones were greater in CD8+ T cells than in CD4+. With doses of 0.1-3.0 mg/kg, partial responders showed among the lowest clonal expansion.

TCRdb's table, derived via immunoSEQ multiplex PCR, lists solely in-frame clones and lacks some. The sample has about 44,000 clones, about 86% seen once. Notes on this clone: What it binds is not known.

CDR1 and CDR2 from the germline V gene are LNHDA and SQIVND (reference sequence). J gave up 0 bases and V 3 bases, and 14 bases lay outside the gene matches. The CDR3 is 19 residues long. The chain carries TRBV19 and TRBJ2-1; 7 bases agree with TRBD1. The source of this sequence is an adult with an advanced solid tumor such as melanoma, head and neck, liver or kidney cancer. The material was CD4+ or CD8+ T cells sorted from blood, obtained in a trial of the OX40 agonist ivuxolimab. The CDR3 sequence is CASSIAAQGVLSSYNEQFF. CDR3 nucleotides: TGTGCCAGTAGTATTGCGGCGCAGGGGGTTTTAAGCTCCTACAATGAGCAGTTCTTC. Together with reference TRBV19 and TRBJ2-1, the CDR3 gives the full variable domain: DGGITQSPKYLFRKEGQNVTLSCEQNLNHDAMYWYRQDPGQGLRLIYYSQIVNDFQKGDIAEGYSVSREKKESFPLTVTSAQKNPTAFYLCASSIAAQGVLSSYNEQFFGPGTRLTVL.